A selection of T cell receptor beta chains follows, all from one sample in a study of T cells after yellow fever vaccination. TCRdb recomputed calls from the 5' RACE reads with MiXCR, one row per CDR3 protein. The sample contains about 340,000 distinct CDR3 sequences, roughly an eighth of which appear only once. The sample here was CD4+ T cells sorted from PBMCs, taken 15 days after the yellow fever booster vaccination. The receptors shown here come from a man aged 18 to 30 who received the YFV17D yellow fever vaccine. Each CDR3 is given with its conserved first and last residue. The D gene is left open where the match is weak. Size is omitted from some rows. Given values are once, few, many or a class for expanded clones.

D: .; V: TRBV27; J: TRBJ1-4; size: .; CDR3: CASSFRARASTNEKLFF; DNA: TGTGCCAGCAGTTTCCGCGCCAGGGCCTCAACTAATGAAAAACTGTTTTTT
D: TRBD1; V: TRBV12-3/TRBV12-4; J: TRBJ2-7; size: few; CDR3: CASSFQTGPEQYF; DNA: TGTGCCAGCAGTTTTCAGACAGGGCCTGAGCAGTACTTC
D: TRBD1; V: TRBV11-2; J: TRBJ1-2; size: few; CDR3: CASSSTRLRTGRSGYTF; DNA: TGTGCCAGCAGTTCGACCCGGCTACGGACAGGGAGGTCTGGCTACACCTTC
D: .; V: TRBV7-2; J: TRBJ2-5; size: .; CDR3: CASSLVRSEGTQYF; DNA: TGTGCCAGCAGCTTAGTTAGGTCAGAGGGGACCCAGTACTTC
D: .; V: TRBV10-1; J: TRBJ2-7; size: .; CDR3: CASSDGTYEQYF; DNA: TGCGCCAGCAGTGACGGGACCTACGAGCAGTACTTC
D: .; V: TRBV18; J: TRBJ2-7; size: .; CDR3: CASSQLGHEQYF; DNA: TGTGCCAGCTCTCAGCTAGGACACGAGCAGTACTTC
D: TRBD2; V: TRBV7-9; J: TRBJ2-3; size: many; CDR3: CASSPRYREVSTDTQYF; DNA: TGTGCCAGCAGCCCCCGCTACCGGGAGGTGAGCACAGATACGCAGTATTTT
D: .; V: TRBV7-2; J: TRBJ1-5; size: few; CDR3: CASSFTFNQPQHF; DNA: TGTGCCAGCAGCTTCACGTTCAATCAGCCCCAGCATTTT
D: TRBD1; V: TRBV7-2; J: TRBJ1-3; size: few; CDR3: CASSIYRGPGNTIYF; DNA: TGTGCCAGCAGCATATACAGGGGGCCAGGAAACACCATATATTTT
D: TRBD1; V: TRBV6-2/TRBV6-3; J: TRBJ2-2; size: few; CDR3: CASSEQGNGELFF; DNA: TGTGCCAGCAGTGAACAGGGGAACGGGGAGCTGTTTTTT